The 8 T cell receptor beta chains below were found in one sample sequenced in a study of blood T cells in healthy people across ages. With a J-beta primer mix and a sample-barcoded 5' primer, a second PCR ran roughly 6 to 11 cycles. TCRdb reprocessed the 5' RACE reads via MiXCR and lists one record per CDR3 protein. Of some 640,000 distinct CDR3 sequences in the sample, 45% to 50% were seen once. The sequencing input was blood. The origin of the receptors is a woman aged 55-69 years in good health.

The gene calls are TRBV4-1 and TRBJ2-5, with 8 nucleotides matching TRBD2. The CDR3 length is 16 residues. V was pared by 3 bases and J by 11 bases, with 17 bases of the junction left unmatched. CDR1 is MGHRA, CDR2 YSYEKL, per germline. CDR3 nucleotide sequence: TGCGCCAGCAGCCACGGGGGGGGATTAAGTAACAATGAGCAGTACTTC. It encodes CASSHGGGLSNNEQYF.

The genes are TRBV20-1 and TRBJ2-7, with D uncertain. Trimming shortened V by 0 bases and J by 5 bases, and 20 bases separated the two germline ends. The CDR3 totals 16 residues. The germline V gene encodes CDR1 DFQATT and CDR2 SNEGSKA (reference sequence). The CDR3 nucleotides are TGCAGTGCTAGAGATATTCATGTGGGAACAGCGCACGAGCAGTACTTC. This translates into CSARDIHVGTAHEQYF.

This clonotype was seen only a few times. CDR3 in amino acids: CASSLGESTDTQYF. CDR3 coding DNA: TGTGCCAGCAGCTTAGGAGAGAGCACAGATACGCAGTATTTT. The V call is TRBV7-2, the J call TRBJ2-3; no clear D. Germline V CDR1 and CDR2: SGHTA, FQGNSA. The V and J ends lost 1 base and 0 bases respectively, with 5 bases between them. The CDR3 totals 14 residues. Supplemented by reference TRBV7-2 and TRBJ2-3, the full variable domain reads GAGVSQSPSNKVTEKGKDVELRCDPISGHTALYWYRQSLGQGLEFLIYFQGNSAPDKSGLPSDRFSAERTGGSVSTLTIQRTQQEDSAVYLCASSLGESTDTQYFGPGTRLTVL.

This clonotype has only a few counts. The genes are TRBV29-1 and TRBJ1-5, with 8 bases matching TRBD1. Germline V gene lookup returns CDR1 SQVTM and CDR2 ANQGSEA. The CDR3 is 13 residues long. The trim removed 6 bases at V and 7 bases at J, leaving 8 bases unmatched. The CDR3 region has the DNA TGCAGCGTCGTGATACAGGGGGACCAGCCCCAGCATTTT. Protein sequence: CSVVIQGDQPQHF.

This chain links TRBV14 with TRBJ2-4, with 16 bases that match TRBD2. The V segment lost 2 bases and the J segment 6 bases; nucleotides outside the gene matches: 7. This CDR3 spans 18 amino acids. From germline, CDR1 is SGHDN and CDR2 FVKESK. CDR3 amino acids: CASSQFSGLAGGGNIQYF. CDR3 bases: TGTGCCAGCAGCCAATTCTCGGGACTAGCGGGAGGGGGAAACATTCAGTACTTC.

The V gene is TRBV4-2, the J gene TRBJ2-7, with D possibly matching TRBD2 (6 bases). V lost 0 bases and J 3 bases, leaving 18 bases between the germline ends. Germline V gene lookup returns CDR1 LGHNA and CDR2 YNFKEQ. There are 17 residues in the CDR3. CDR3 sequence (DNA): TGTGCCAGCAGCCAAGAAAAAATCGGGACTCGAGGCTACGAGCAGTACTTC. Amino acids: CASSQEKIGTRGYEQYF.

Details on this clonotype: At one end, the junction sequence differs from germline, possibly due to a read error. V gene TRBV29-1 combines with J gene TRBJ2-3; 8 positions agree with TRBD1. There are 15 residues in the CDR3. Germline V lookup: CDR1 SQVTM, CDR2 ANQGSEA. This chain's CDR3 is CSVEDRTGTTGTQYF. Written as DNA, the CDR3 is TGCAGCGTTGAAGATAGGACAGGGACCACAGGTACGCAGTATTTT.

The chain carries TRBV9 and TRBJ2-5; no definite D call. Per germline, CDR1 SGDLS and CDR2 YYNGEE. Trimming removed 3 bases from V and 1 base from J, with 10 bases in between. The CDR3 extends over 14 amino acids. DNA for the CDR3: TGTGCCAGCAGCGCAGGTCAGCTCCAAGAGACCCAGTACTTC. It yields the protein CASSAGQLQETQYF.